This paragraph reports one T cell receptor (beta chain). The data derive from a study of OX40 agonist ivuxolimab in advanced cancers. Study background: Dose-escalation patients suffered from hepatocellular carcinoma, melanoma, renal cell or head and neck cancer.

The CDR3 is made up of 15 amino acids. Between the trimmed V and J ends, which lost 0 bases and 0 bases, there was a span of 9 bases. Germline V gene lookup returns CDR1 SGHVS and CDR2 FQNEAQ. Method: immunoSEQ multiplex PCR; TCRdb's copy keeps in-frame clones and lacks some. The sample includes about 99,000 clones, roughly 95% of them seen just once. The sample was CD4+ or CD8+ T cells sorted from blood, taken in a trial of the OX40 agonist ivuxolimab. The sequence derives from an adult with an advanced solid tumor such as melanoma, head and neck, liver or kidney cancer. The chain is built from TRBV7-8 and TRBJ2-7, with D uncertain. The CDR3, as DNA: TGTGCCAGCAGCTTAGCTGGGTCGATCTCCTACGAGCAGTACTTC. Translated, it gives CASSLAGSISYEQYF.